Listed below are T cell receptor beta chains from one sample, sequenced in a study of blood T cells in healthy people across ages. TCRdb fed the 5' RACE reads into MiXCR, producing one record per CDR3 protein. The repertoire holds 1.5 million to 2 million distinct CDR3 sequences, with roughly 52% as singletons. Sequenced: blood. The receptors derive from a woman in her forties in good health. Each CDR3 is given with its conserved first and last residue. D genes are given only for firm matches. The listing skips clone size in some rows; elsewhere it reads once, few, many or a size class.

d_call: TRBD1; j_call: TRBJ1-2; v_call: TRBV20-1; clone_size: -; cdr3_nt: TGCAGTGCTAGTAACGAAAACAGGGGGGGTGGCTACACCTTC; cdr3_aa: CSASNENRGGGYTF
d_call: -; j_call: TRBJ1-6; v_call: TRBV12-3/TRBV12-4; clone_size: few; cdr3_nt: TGTGCCAGCAGTTTTAAAAATTCACCCCTCCACTTT; cdr3_aa: CASSFKNSPLHF
d_call: TRBD1; j_call: TRBJ1-2; v_call: TRBV7-2; clone_size: -; cdr3_nt: TGTGCCAGCAGCTCGTACCAGGGGGGAAGGGACTATGGCTACACCTTC; cdr3_aa: CASSSYQGGRDYGYTF
d_call: -; j_call: TRBJ2-1; v_call: TRBV27; clone_size: few; cdr3_nt: TGTGCCAGCAGTTTATCCGGGGGGCCGGGGAATGAGCAGTTCTTC; cdr3_aa: CASSLSGGPGNEQFF
d_call: -; j_call: TRBJ2-3; v_call: TRBV20-1; clone_size: once; cdr3_nt: TGCAGTGAGCCTGGATATGGAGATACGCAGTATTTT; cdr3_aa: CSEPGYGDTQYF
d_call: TRBD1; j_call: TRBJ2-3; v_call: TRBV6-2/TRBV6-3; clone_size: few; cdr3_nt: TGTGCCAGCAACCTGGACAGGCCCACAGATACGCAGTATTTT; cdr3_aa: CASNLDRPTDTQYF
d_call: -; j_call: TRBJ1-2; v_call: TRBV9; clone_size: few; cdr3_nt: TGTGCCAGCAGCGTAGAAACGGACTATGGCTACACCTTC; cdr3_aa: CASSVETDYGYTF
d_call: -; j_call: TRBJ2-1; v_call: TRBV5-1; clone_size: -; cdr3_nt: TGCGCCAGCAGCCTTGGGCTTTCTATGCAGGCTCATGAGCAGTTCTTC; cdr3_aa: CASSLGLSMQAHEQFF
d_call: -; j_call: TRBJ2-7; v_call: TRBV5-1; clone_size: few; cdr3_nt: TGCGCCAGCAGTGTTGAATGGGAGCAGTACTTC; cdr3_aa: CASSVEWEQYF
d_call: TRBD2; j_call: TRBJ2-1; v_call: TRBV9; clone_size: -; cdr3_nt: TGTGCCAGCAGCGATAGCGGGAGAGAGCAGTTCTTC; cdr3_aa: CASSDSGREQFF
d_call: TRBD1; j_call: TRBJ2-7; v_call: TRBV29-1; clone_size: -; cdr3_nt: TGCAGCGCAGGGGGATCGAGAAACGAGCAGTACTTC; cdr3_aa: CSAGGSRNEQYF
d_call: -; j_call: TRBJ2-1; v_call: TRBV6-1; clone_size: -; cdr3_nt: TGTGCCAGCATCCCGGGCGCTGGGTACAATGAGCAGTTCTTC; cdr3_aa: CASIPGAGYNEQFF